Included here is one T cell receptor (beta chain) sequence, with context. What it recognizes is unknown. The time point was: baseline pretreatment blood. The treatment was: 15 Gy SBRT to primary tumor, nephrectomy 4 weeks later. The record originates from a study of radiation and T cells in renal cell carcinoma. Turning to the study itself: Nephrectomy followed 15 Gy stereotactic body radiation by 4 weeks. Study-wide findings and caveats: From baseline, blood top tumor clonotypes peaked at 2 weeks post-radiation. No pretreatment tumor biopsies were available for baseline clonotypes.

The CDR3 runs 14 residues. V shed 4 bases and J 10 bases; nucleotides not matched to a gene: 6. Germline V lookup: CDR1 SGHTS, CDR2 YDEGEE. Libraries were prepared by immunoSEQ multiplex PCR; TCRdb keeps only in-frame clonotypes and omits some of them. The data contain around 140,000 clones, roughly 83% of them singletons. The material sequenced was blood, taken from a patient whose treatment included radiotherapy and nephrectomy. This sequence originates from a woman in her forties or fifties with renal cell carcinoma. J is TRBJ1-6 and V is TRBV5-8; 9 nucleotides match TRBD1. The CDR3 reads CASSRLGQGSPLHF. In DNA, the CDR3 is TGTGCCAGCAGCCGGCTGGGACAGGGATCACCCCTCCACTTT.